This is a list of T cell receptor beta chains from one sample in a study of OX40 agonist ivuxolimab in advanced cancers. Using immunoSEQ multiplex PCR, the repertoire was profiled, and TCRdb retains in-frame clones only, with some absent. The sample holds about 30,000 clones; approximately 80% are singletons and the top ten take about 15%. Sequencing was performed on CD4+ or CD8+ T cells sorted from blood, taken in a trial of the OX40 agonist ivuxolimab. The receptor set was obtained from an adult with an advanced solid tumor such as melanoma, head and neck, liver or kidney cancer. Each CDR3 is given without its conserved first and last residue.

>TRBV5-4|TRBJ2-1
ASSLFYNEQF
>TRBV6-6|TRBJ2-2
ASTGSPTGELF
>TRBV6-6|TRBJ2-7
ASSYSGDSSYEQY
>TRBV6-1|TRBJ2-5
ASSAQDPRGETQY
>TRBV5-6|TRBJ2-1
ASSPPLAANEQF
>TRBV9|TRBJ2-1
ALLPRTNPYNEQF
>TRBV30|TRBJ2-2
AWGGQGGTGELF
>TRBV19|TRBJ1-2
ASSRDRIGGYT
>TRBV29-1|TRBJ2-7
SVRDRLNYEQY
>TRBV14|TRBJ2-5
ASSRGQTQY
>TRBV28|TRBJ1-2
ASSFRRSLVGGYT
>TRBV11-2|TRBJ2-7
ASSLDPSGVYYEQY
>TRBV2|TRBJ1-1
ASSYGLRGTEAF
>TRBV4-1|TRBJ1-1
ASSPGEAEAF
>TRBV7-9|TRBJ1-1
ASSLDGGVWTEAF
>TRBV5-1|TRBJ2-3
ASSLGLNLLTDTQY
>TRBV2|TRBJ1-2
ASSESRDRGPGYT
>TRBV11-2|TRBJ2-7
ASSGGRTSGGEQY
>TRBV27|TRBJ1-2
ASRPVGEIGYGYT
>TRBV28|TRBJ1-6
ASSPQGAGSPLH
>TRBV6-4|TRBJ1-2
ASRPLIPYGYT
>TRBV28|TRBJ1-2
ASSHGTGGDYGYT
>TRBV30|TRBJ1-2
AWTGSNYGYT
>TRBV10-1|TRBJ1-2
ASSGGTGYGYT
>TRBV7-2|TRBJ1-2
ASSLAGPVRGGYT
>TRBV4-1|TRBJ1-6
ASSQVQQGLVDSPLH
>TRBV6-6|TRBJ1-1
ASSPQGQSTEAF
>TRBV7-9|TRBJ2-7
ASSLGRADSYEQY
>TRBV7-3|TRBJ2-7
ASSLGPSSYEQY
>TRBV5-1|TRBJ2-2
ASRNTGQGIFGTGELF
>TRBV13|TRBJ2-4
ASSLAIWTSGLAKNIQY
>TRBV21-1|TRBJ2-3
ASSSLTDTQY
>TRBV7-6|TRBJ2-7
ASSLLSDPDYEQY
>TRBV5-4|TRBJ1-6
ASSLRQGFSPLH
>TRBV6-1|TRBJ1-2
ASSEGQYYGYT
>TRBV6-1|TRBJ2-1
ASSETRGGYNEQF
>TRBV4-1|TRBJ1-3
ASSQDPRSGNTIY
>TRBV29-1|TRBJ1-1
SVQIVNTEAF
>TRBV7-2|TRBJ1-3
ASGGGGSGNTIY
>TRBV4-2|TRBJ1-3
ASSPISHSGNTIY
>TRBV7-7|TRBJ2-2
ASSLRTDYTGELF
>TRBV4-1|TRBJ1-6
ASSQEIRPNSPLH
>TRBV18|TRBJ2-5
ASSPGQKETQY
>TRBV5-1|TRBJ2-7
ASSLNRGHEQY
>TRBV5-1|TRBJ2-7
ASTLAGGLYEQY
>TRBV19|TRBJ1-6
ASSTTGASPLH
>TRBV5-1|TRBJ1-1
ASSRQVGDTEAF
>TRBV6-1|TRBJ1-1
ASSIDVWVTEAF
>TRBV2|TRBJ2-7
ASSGDLASSYEQY
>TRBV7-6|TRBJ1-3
ASSLALGNTIY
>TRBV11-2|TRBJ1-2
ASSLEQQYGYT
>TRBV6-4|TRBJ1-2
ASSATGGEGGYT
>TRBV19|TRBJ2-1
ASSAFYNEQF